These 9 T cell receptor beta chains were all obtained from the same sample, sequenced in a study of shared clonotypes between healthy human individuals (dated by TCRdb to the early 2020s). The library was obtained by the immunoSEQ multiplex PCR assay. TCRdb took this table from immuneACCESS and kept in-frame rearrangements with V and J called. Such tables lack part of the clones; where checked against another copy, unresolved V genes explain under half of the gap, and the rest is unexplained. Present in this sample are over 850,000 clones, around 82% of which were seen just once. In total, the top ten clones hold 0.6% to 0.7% of the sample. The specimen was memory CD4+ T cells from PBMCs. The sample's cell subset or site label is to be understood as: CD45RA-negative fraction. Receptors originate from a man aged 18-30 years in good health. Some clones in this sample may be carry-over from other donors' samples.

V usage is TRBV7-9 and J usage is TRBJ2-7; TRBD2 matches at 7 bases. CDR3 size: 14 residues. The germline V gene has CDR1 SEHNR and CDR2 FQNEAQ (reference sequence). V trimming: 6 bases; J trimming: 3 bases; junction bases outside the gene matches: 8. The CDR3 DNA reads TGTGCCAGCAGTCGTCGGGGGAGGGTCTACGAGCAGTACTTC. Its translation is CASSRRGRVYEQYF. Full variable domain (outside the CDR3, taken from reference TRBV7-9 and TRBJ2-7): DTGVSQNPRHKITKRGQNVTFRCDPISEHNRLYWYRQTLGQGPEFLTYFQNEAQLEKSRLLSDRFSAERPKGSFSTLEIQRTEQGDSAMYLCASSRRGRVYEQYFGPGTRLTVT.

The V call is TRBV7-8, the J call TRBJ2-5; 11 nucleotides line up with TRBD2. V was clipped by 5 bases and J by 2 bases; unmatched bases: 10. The germline V gene encodes CDR1 SGHVS and CDR2 FQNEAQ. The CDR3 spans 17 residues. CDR3 DNA: TGTGCCAGCAGCCCGTCGCCGGGACTAGCGGTACAAGAGACCCAGTACTTC. Translated: CASSPSPGLAVQETQYF. Using reference TRBV7-8 and TRBJ2-5 for the parts outside the CDR3, the full variable domain is GAGVSQSPRYKVAKRGQDVALRCDPISGHVSLFWYQQALGQGPEFLTYFQNEAQLDKSGLPSDRFFAERPEGSVSTLKIQRTQQEDSAVYLCASSPSPGLAVQETQYFGPGTRLLVL.

This clone came up once. The genes are TRBV11-1 and TRBJ2-7; D perhaps matches TRBD2 (5 bases). This CDR3 has 15 residues. The germline V gene encodes CDR1 SGHAT and CDR2 FQDESV (reference sequence). Trimming pared 5 bases from V and 4 bases from J, leaving 18 bases between. CDR3 residues: CASSLRASRLYEQYF. The CDR3 DNA is TGTGCCAGCAGCCTGAGGGCTAGTCGTTTATACGAGCAGTACTTC.

The V and J genes are TRBV19 and TRBJ2-3; no reliable D call. The ends were cut back, 3 bases at V and 6 bases at J, with 10 bases in the middle. Germline V gene sequence: CDR1 LNHDA, CDR2 SQIVND (reference sequence). The CDR3 runs to 13 residues. The CDR3 loop is CASSMDGYDTQYF. CDR3 sequence (DNA): TGTGCCAGTAGTATGGACGGATACGATACGCAGTATTTT.

This sequence joins TRBV19 and TRBJ2-7, with 8 bases aligning to TRBD1. J lost 3 bases, V lost 7 bases, and 5 bases had no gene match. Per germline, CDR1 LNHDA and CDR2 SQIVND (reference sequence). CDR3 length: 13 residues. The CDR3 is CASNAGQGYEQYF. Here the CDR3 DNA reads TGTGCCAGTAACGCTGGACAGGGCTACGAGCAGTACTTC.

V usage is TRBV19 and J usage is TRBJ2-7; D may be TRBD2 (6 bases). V was clipped by 2 bases and J by 1 base, with 18 bases between them. Germline-derived CDR1 and CDR2 are LNHDA and SQIVND (reference sequence). The CDR3 is 17 amino acids. The CDR3 region is CASSISGRGTGSYEQYF. In DNA form, the CDR3 reads TGTGCCAGTAGTATAAGCGGTCGCGGGACTGGTTCCTACGAGCAGTACTTC.

The chain is built from TRBV18 and TRBJ1-1; 11 nucleotides line up with TRBD1. J gave up 6 bases and V 4 bases, and 7 bases lay outside the gene matches. This CDR3 has 15 residues. The germline V gene has CDR1 KGHSH and CDR2 LQKENI. The CDR3, as DNA: TGTGCCAGCTCACAAGGGACAGGGGGGGTCGCTGAAGCTTTCTTT. This translates into CASSQGTGGVAEAFF.

The V call is TRBV5-1, the J call TRBJ2-3; the D gene is possibly TRBD1 (5 bases). CDR1 and CDR2 (germline): SGHRS, YFSETQ. The CDR3 is made up of 13 amino acids. With 3 bases removed from V and 4 bases from J, the gap between germline ends came to 9 bases. The CDR3 here is CASSSRQPDTQYF. CDR3 bases: TGCGCCAGCAGCTCTCGACAGCCAGATACGCAGTATTTT.

J is TRBJ2-2 and V is TRBV9, with TRBD1 identical over 7 bases. Germline values: CDR1 SGDLS, CDR2 YYNGEE. The CDR3 runs 16 residues. V lost 0 bases and J lost 4; bases outside the gene matches: 6. The DNA for the CDR3 is TGTGCCAGCAGCGTAGGACAGGGTAGAGTCACCGGGGAGCTGTTTTTT. This sequence encodes CASSVGQGRVTGELFF. Combining the CDR3 with reference TRBV9 and TRBJ2-2 gives the whole variable domain DSGVTQTPKHLITATGQRVTLRCSPRSGDLSVYWYQQSLDQGLQFLIQYYNGEERAKGNILERFSAQQFPDLHSELNLSSLELGDSALYFCASSVGQGRVTGELFFGEGSRLTVL.